This entry features one T cell receptor (beta chain) sequence. Trimming pared 1 base from V and 5 bases from J, leaving 1 base between. The CDR3 runs 11 residues. CDR1 and CDR2 (germline): SGHTA, FQGNSA. The table came from immunoSEQ multiplex PCR; TCRdb's copy has only in-frame clones and leaves some out. Of more than 75,000 clones listed, approximately 84% were seen once; the top ten hold 4.5% to 7%. This record belongs to a study of identifying expanded T cells in peripheral blood. The chain links TRBV7-2 to TRBJ2-3; D remains ambiguous. The sequence came from a person aged 18-69 years in good health. The sequenced material came from blood. In DNA form, the CDR3 reads TGTGCCAGCAGCTTAGTAGATACGCAGTATTTT. This codes for CASSLVDTQYF.